This T cell receptor (beta chain) was captured in a study of blood T cell repertoires in COVID-19 (dated by TCRdb to 2020 to 2022). In terms of the full investigation: Collaborator samples came from the United States, Italy and Spain and covered acute and convalescent phases of COVID-19. The prospective study material was composed of cDNA or gDNA derived from T cells, B-cell-depleted T cells, or PBMCs. Subjects who had been exposed to COVID-19, were actively infected with it, or had recovered from it provided the deeply sampled blood TCRbeta repertoires that made up the dataset. A freely available public database, intended as a resource for researchers studying the immune response to SARS-CoV-2, is where the repertoires were released. Samples came from the ongoing ImmuneRACE study (first 160 participants) plus 1,254 subjects from 6 global collaborators. Sample metadata almost always included a de-identified subject ID, COVID-19 status, age in years and sex. Where HLA class I and class II types were available, the types were taken from metadata supplied by the sample provider, not from assay-based typing. Points the paper makes about the study in general: How much clinical and demographic metadata was included differed by source and by participant, and the metadata was provided uncurated.

CDR1 and CDR2 are read off the germline V gene (reference sequence) as LNHDA and SQIVND. V drops 1 base and J drops 8 bases, leaving 3 bases in between. The CDR3 contains 11 residues, cysteine and phenylalanine counted. Just CDR3 DNA is preserved here, 33 bases in frame from base 1. TCRbeta CDR3 regions were amplified from genomic DNA using the immunoSEQ Assay, a bias-controlled multiplex PCR. Processing in the source paper ran as follows. The number of nucleated cells in each sample was estimated from the amplification of reference gene primers within the assay. To quantify the absolute abundance of each unique TCRbeta CDR3 rearrangement, sequence reads were collapsed and filtered. For each sample, productive Simpson clonality was calculated by taking the square root of Simpson's diversity index across productive rearrangements. The table comes from immuneACCESS by way of TCRdb, which keeps in-frame sequences with V and J called. Part of the clones is missing from these tables; in studies checked, under half for an unresolved V gene and the rest for unknown reasons. The V and J calls and clone size are taken from that table; D and trimming were inferred from the DNA. Across this sample there are 250,000 or so clones, with about four fifths seen only once. The ten most abundant clones make up 3% to 4.5% of the sample.

Participants in the prospective study were enrolled through a virtual design, were aged about 18 to 100 years, and lived in 24 United States geographic areas. To assign participants to cohorts, the prospective study relied on clinical history that participants themselves reported in a screening survey and a study questionnaire. Exposed participants had been in contact, within 2 weeks of entering the study, with a person who had a PCR-confirmed or clinician-diagnosed case of COVID-19. Each participant in the prospective study had whole blood, serum and a nasopharyngeal or oropharyngeal swab collected by mobile phlebotomists. Over a 2-month period, participants in the prospective study had the option of providing additional blood draws and questionnaires. Before DNA extraction, prospective study blood samples were shipped either frozen or at room temperature. Concerning this clone itself: Its antigen remains unidentified. No base-level quality is on record; no much larger clone is a single base apart.

The chain employs TRBV19 and TRBJ1-3, with the D segment identity uncertain. The TCR originated in a woman in her 40s who had been exposed to COVID-19. Sample: PBMCs or T cells enriched from blood (not recorded which). The CDR3 loop reads CASSIADTIYF. The nucleotide sequence is TGTGCCAGTAGTATAGCGGACACCATATATTTT.